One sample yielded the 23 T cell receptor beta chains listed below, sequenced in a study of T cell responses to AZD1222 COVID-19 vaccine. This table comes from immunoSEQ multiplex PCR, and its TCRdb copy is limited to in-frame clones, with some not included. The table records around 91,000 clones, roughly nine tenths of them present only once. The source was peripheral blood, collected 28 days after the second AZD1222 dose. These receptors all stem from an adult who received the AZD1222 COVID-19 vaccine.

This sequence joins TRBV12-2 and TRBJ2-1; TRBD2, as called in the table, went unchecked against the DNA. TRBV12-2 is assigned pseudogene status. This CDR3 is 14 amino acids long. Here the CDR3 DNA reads TGTGCAAGTCGCTTTAGCGGATTCTACAATGAGCAGTTCTTC. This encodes CASRFSGFYNEQFF.

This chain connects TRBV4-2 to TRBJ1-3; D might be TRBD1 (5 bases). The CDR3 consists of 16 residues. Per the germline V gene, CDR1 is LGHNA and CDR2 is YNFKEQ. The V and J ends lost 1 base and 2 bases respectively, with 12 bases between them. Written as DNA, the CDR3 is TGTGCCAGCAGCCAAGCAGGGTCTGGAGCTGGAAACACCATATATTTT. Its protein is CASSQAGSGAGNTIYF.

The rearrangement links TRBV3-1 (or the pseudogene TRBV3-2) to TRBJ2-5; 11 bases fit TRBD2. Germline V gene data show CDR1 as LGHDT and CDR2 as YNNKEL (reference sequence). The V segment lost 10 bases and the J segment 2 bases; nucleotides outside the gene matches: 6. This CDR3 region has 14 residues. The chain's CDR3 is CATKGLADQETQYF. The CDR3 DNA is TGTGCCACCAAGGGACTAGCGGATCAAGAGACCCAGTACTTC.

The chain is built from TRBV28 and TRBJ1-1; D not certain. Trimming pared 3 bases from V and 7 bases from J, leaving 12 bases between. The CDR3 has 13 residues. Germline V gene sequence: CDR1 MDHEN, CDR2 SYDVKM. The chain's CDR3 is CASSFVRSGEAFF. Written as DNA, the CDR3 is TGTGCCAGCAGTTTTGTAAGGTCCGGTGAAGCTTTCTTT.

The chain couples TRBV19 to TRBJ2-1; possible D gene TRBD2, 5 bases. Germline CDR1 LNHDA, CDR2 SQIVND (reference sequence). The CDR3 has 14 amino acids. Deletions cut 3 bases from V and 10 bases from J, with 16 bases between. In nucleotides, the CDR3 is TGTGCCAGTAGTATCGAAAGGGCGGGCAAGGAGCAGTTCTTC. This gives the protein CASSIERAGKEQFF.

Here the CDR3 reads CASRRGGTIYF. The CDR3 DNA follows: TGTGCCAGTCGAAGGGGCGGGACCATATATTTT. The chain is built from TRBV28 and TRBJ1-3, with a tentative D call TRBD1 (5 bases). The CDR3 covers 11 residues. The germline gives CDR1 MDHEN, CDR2 SYDVKM. Deletions cut 9 bases from V and 10 bases from J, with 13 bases between. The complete variable domain, with remaining parts taken from reference TRBV28 and TRBJ1-3, reads DVKVTQSSRYLVKRTGEKVFLECVQDMDHENMFWYRQDPGLGLRLIYFSYDVKMKEKGDIPEGYSVSREKKERFSLILESASTNQTSMYLCASRRGGTIYFGEGSWLTVV.

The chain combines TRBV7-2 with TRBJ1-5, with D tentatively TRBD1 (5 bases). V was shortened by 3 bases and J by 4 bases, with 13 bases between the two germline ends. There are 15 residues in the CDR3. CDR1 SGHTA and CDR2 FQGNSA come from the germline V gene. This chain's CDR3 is CASSLFWGGNQPQHF. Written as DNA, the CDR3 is TGTGCCAGCAGCTTGTTCTGGGGGGGAAATCAGCCCCAGCATTTT.

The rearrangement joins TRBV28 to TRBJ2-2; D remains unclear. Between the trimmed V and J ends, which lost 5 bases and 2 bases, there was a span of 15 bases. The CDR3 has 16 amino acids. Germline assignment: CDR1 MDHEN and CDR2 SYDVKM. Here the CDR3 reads CASSLGDGLNTGELFF. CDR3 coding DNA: TGTGCCAGCAGTCTGGGTGATGGGCTTAACACCGGGGAGCTGTTTTTT. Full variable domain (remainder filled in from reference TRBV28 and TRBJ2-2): DVKVTQSSRYLVKRTGEKVFLECVQDMDHENMFWYRQDPGLGLRLIYFSYDVKMKEKGDIPEGYSVSREKKERFSLILESASTNQTSMYLCASSLGDGLNTGELFFGEGSRLTVL.

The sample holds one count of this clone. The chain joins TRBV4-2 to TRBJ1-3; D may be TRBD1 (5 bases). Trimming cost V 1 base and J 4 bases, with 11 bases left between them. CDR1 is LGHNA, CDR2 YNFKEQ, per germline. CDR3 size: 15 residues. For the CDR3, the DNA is TGTGCCAGCAGCCAAGGCCGACAGCTGGGAAACACCATATATTTT. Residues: CASSQGRQLGNTIYF.

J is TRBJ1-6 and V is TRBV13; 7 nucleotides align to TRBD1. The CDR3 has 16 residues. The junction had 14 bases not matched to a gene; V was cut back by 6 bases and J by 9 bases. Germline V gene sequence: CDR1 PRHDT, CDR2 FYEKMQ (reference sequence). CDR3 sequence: CASRSQTGSMFSPLHF. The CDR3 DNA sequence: TGTGCCAGCAGATCCCAGACAGGGTCAATGTTTTCACCCCTCCACTTT.

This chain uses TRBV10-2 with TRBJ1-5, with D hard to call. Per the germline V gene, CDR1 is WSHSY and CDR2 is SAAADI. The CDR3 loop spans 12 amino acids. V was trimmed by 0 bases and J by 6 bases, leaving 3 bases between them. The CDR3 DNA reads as TGCGCCAGCAGTGAGTCGATTCAGCCCCAGCATTTT. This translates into CASSESIQPQHF.

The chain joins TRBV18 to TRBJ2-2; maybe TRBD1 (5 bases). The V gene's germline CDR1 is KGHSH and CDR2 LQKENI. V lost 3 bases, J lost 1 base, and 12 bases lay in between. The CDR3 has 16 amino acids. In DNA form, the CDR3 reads TGTGCCAGCTCACCTCGGCAGGGCTTGAACACCGGGGAGCTGTTTTTT. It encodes CASSPRQGLNTGELFF.

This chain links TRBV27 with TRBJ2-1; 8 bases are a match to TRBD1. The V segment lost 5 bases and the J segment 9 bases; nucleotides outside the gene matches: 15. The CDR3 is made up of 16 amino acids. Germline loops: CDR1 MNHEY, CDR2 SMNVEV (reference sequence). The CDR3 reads CASSVAGQGTYREQFF. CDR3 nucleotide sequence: TGTGCCAGCAGTGTAGCCGGACAGGGAACGTATCGTGAGCAGTTCTTC.

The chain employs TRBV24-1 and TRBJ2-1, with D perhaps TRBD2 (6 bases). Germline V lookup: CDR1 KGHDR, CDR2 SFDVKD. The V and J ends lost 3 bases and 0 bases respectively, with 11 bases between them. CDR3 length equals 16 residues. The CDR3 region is CATSDQTSSSYNEQFF. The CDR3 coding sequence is TGTGCCACCAGTGATCAAACTAGCAGCTCCTACAATGAGCAGTTCTTC.

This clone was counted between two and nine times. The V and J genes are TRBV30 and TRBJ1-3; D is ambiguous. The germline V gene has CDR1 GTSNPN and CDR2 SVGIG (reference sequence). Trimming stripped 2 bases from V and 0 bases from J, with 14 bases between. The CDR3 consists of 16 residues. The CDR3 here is CAWSLFLRDSGNTIYF. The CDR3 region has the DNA TGTGCCTGGAGTCTTTTTCTTCGAGACTCTGGAAACACCATATATTTT.

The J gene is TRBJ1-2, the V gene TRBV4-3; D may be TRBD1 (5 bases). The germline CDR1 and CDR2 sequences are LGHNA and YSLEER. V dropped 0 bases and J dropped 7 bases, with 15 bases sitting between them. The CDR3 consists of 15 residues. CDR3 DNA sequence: TGCGCCAGCAGCCAAGATTCTTCAGGGTATAGTGGCTACACCTTC. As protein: CASSQDSSGYSGYTF.

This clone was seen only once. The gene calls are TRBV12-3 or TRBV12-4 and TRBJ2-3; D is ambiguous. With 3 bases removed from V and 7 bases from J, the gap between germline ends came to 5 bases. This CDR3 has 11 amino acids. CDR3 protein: CASSLTYTQYF. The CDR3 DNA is TGTGCCAGCAGTTTGACTTATACGCAGTATTTT.

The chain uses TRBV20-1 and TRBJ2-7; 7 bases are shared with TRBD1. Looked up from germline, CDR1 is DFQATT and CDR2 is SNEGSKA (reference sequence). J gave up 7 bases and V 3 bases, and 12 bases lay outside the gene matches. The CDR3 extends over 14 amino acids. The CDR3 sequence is CSASKQGVPWEQYF. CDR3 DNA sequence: TGCAGTGCTAGTAAGCAGGGGGTCCCTTGGGAGCAGTACTTC.

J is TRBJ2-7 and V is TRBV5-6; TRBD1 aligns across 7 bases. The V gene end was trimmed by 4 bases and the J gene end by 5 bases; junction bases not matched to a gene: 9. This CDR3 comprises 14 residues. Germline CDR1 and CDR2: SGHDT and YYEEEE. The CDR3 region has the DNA TGTGCCAGCAGCCCCTGGACAGGTAGCCACGAGCAGTACTTC. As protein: CASSPWTGSHEQYF.

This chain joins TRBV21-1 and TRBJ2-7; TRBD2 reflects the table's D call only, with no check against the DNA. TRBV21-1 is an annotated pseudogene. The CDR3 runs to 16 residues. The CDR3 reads CASSKSITSRSYEQYF. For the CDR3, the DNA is TGTGCCAGCAGCAAATCCATAACTAGCCGATCCTACGAGCAGTACTTC.

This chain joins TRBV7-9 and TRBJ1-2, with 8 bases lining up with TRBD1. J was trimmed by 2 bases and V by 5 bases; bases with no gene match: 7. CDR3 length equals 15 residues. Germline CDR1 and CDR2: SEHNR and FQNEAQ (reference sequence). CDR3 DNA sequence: TGTGCCAGCAGCGAAATGGACAGGGAGAACTATGGCTACACCTTC. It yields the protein CASSEMDRENYGYTF.

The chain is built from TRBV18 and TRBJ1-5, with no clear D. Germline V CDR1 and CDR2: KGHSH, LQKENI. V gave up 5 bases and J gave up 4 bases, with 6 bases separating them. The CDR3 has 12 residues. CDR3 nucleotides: TGTGCCAGCTCAAACCCTAATCAGCCCCAGCATTTT. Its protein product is CASSNPNQPQHF.

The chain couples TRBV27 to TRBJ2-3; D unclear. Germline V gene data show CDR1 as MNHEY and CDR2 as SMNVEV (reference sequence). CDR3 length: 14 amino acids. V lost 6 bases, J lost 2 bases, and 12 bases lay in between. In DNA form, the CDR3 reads TGTGCCAGCAGATCTACCCCAGCCACAGATACGCAGTATTTT. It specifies CASRSTPATDTQYF.